The clone carrying this TCR beta chain was seen a few times. What it recognizes is unknown. Some clones are missing from TCRdb's copy, which holds only in-frame ones; the method was immunoSEQ multiplex PCR. Among about 200,000 clones, around 78% were seen once, and the ten largest hold around 5.5%. The sample originates from a study of cytomegalovirus exposure and HLA in healthy donors. Findings of the study overall: In vitro, a few CMV-associated chains proved specific for CMV antigens. The study recorded 164 TCR beta chains that were cytomegalovirus-associated. In the approximately 130 validation repertoires, a later analysis found that first-cohort TCR clusters tended to co-occur.

Germline V gene data show CDR1 as LNHDA and CDR2 as SQIVND (reference sequence). The germline V and J ends were trimmed by 6 bases and 3 bases, with 12 bases remaining between them. This CDR3 contains 13 residues. From the 120-subject validation cohort, which was separate from the roughly 630-subject first cohort, the donors were drawn. Sequenced material: PBMCs. V gene TRBV19 combines with J gene TRBJ2-7; tentative D call: TRBD1 (5 bases). The TCR sequence derives from a woman under 30 in good health and CMV-seronegative. The chain's CDR3 is CASSPGPFYEQYF. The CDR3 DNA sequence: TGTGCCAGTAGCCCAGGGCCTTTCTACGAGCAGTACTTC.